Following are 32 T cell receptor beta chains from one sample sequenced in a study of T-cell reconstitution after alpha-beta-depleted transplantation in children. The library targeted TCRbeta and was prepared with unique molecular identifiers. TCRdb called the PCR reads again in MiXCR, with one record for every CDR3 protein. The table shows 250,000 to 300,000 distinct CDR3 sequences, with around a tenth occurring only once. This specimen consisted of PBMCs, obtained before TCRalphabeta/CD19-depleted stem cell transplant. These receptor sequences come from a boy in the first two years of life with acute myeloid leukemia, due to receive a stem cell transplant.

The sample holds many counts of this clonotype. V is TRBV29-1 and J is TRBJ2-3, with D tentatively TRBD1 (6 bases). Germline-derived CDR1 and CDR2 are SQVTM and ANQGSEA. There are 15 residues in the CDR3. The V and J ends lost 6 bases and 1 base respectively, with 17 bases between them. CDR3 amino acids: CSVSFTGLGTDTQYF. Here the CDR3 DNA reads TGCAGCGTGTCATTTACAGGGTTGGGCACAGATACGCAGTATTTT.

This clonotype has more than one count but fewer than ten. The V gene is TRBV7-9, the J gene TRBJ2-7; TRBD2 matches 11 bases. The CDR3 runs 17 residues. V was pared by 3 bases and J by 2 bases, with 9 bases of the junction left unmatched. The germline V gene encodes CDR1 SEHNR and CDR2 FQNEAQ (reference sequence). The CDR3 here is CASSFPTSGGLAYEQYF. The CDR3 nucleotides read TGTGCCAGCAGCTTCCCTACTAGCGGGGGACTGGCCTACGAGCAGTACTTC. Variable domain in full (rest from reference TRBV7-9 and TRBJ2-7): DTGVSQNPRHKITKRGQNVTFRCDPISEHNRLYWYRQTLGQGPEFLTYFQNEAQLEKSRLLSDRFSAERPKGSFSTLEIQRTEQGDSAMYLCASSFPTSGGLAYEQYFGPGTRLTVT.

The CDR3 DNA follows: TGTGCCAGTAGTACAAGGGCTACCACAGATACGCAGTATTTT. It yields the protein CASSTRATTDTQYF. The chain uses TRBV19 and TRBJ2-3, with unresolved D. The germline V gene has CDR1 LNHDA and CDR2 SQIVND (reference sequence). Trimming took 4 bases from V and 2 from J, leaving 10 bases between them. This CDR3 has 14 amino acids.

In this sample, this clonotype turned up many times. J is TRBJ1-2 and V is TRBV28, with a possible D match to TRBD1 (5 bases). This CDR3 contains 16 residues. Between the trimmed V and J ends, which lost 6 bases and 3 bases, there was a span of 20 bases. Germline CDR1 reads MDHEN; CDR2 reads SYDVKM. The CDR3 DNA reads TGTGCCAGCAGAACGACCGGGACGCCCTGGGACTATGGCTACACCTTC. Protein sequence: CASRTTGTPWDYGYTF.

This clonotype was picked up many times. The chain uses TRBV7-9 and TRBJ1-1; the D is unclear. The CDR3 sequence is 14 residues long. CDR1 is SEHNR and CDR2 is FQNEAQ in the germline V gene (reference sequence). V lost 1 base to trimming and J lost 10 bases, with 16 bases between them. The CDR3 spells CASSLEGGRAVAFF. The CDR3 DNA reads TGTGCCAGCAGCTTAGAGGGAGGTCGGGCGGTAGCTTTCTTT.

The chain joins TRBV2 to TRBJ2-3; TRBD1 matches 7 bases. Germline V gives CDR1 SNHLY, CDR2 FYNNEI. This CDR3 is 15 amino acids long. V was pared by 8 bases and J by 1 base, with 9 bases of the junction left unmatched. In DNA, the CDR3 is TGTGCCAGCCTCCGACAGGGTACTTGCACAGATACGCAGTATTTT. Translated: CASLRQGTCTDTQYF.

This clonotype was seen ten or more times. The V and J genes are TRBV9 and TRBJ2-7; 7 nucleotides align to TRBD1. The CDR3 has 13 amino acids. After removal of 1 base from V and 2 bases from J, the junction contained 0 bases not matched to a gene. Looked up from germline, CDR1 is SGDLS and CDR2 is YYNGEE. In DNA form, the CDR3 reads TGTGCCAGCAGCGTAAGGGGGCCCTACGAGCAGTACTTC. Encoded protein: CASSVRGPYEQYF.

This clonotype was counted at least ten times. CDR3 DNA sequence: TGTGCCAGCAGTTTTCTGGCGGGATCTGAAGCTTTCTTT. It translates to CASSFLAGSEAFF. J is TRBJ1-1 and V is TRBV27; D not certain. CDR3 length equals 13 residues. Trimming pared 3 bases from V and 6 bases from J, leaving 11 bases between. From germline, CDR1 is MNHEY and CDR2 SMNVEV (reference sequence).

This clonotype was counted ten times or more. V and J are TRBV12-3 or TRBV12-4 and TRBJ2-1, with 8 bases matching TRBD2. V trimming: 4 bases; J trimming: 14 bases; junction bases outside the gene matches: 13. This CDR3 spans 14 amino acids. CDR3 bases: TGTGCCAGCAGTTCGGGGGGGGTCCCCCATTTGGAGTTCTTC. Translation gives CASSSGGVPHLEFF.

At least ten counts were recorded for this clonotype. This rearrangement joins TRBV29-1 to TRBJ1-2; 11 bases match TRBD1. This CDR3 has 13 residues. Germline V lookup: CDR1 SQVTM, CDR2 ANQGSEA. The trim removed 5 bases at V and 4 bases at J, leaving 3 bases unmatched. CDR3 residues: CSVRDRGTYGYTF. In DNA form, the CDR3 reads TGCAGCGTTCGGGACAGGGGGACCTATGGCTACACCTTC. The whole variable domain, filled in from reference TRBV29-1 and TRBJ1-2, reads SAVISQKPSRDICQRGTSLTIQCQVDSQVTMMFWYRQQPGQSLTLIATANQGSEATYESGFVIDKFPISRPNLTFSTLTVSNMSPEDSSIYLCSVRDRGTYGYTFGSGTRLTVV.

The sample holds one count of this clonotype. Being one base from a much bigger clone, this may be a read error. The chain joins TRBV20-1 to TRBJ2-7; 13 bases map to TRBD2. CDR1 is DFQATT, CDR2 SNEGSKA, per germline (reference sequence). This CDR3 contains 16 residues. CDR3 sequence reads: CSARDGLAGVGYDQYF. For the CDR3, the DNA is TGCAGTGCTAGAGACGGACTAGCGGGAGTTGGCTACGACCAGTACTTC.

This clonotype was seen many times. The rearrangement uses TRBV12-3 or TRBV12-4 and TRBJ1-2; D ambiguous. The CDR3 runs 11 residues. Trimming removed 6 bases from V and 8 bases from J, with 10 bases in between. CDR3 sequence reads: CASSGYGGYTF. In DNA form, the CDR3 reads TGTGCCAGCAGCGGGTATGGGGGCTACACCTTC.

This clonotype has ten or more counts. The chain recombines TRBV28 with TRBJ2-7; possibly TRBD1 for D (6 bases). Trimming cost V 4 bases and J 0 bases, with 10 bases left between them. The CDR3 loop spans 14 amino acids. Germline CDR1 MDHEN, CDR2 SYDVKM. CDR3 bases: TGTGCCAGCAGTTCAATACAGGGCTCCTACGAGCAGTACTTC. This gives the protein CASSSIQGSYEQYF.

This clonotype was observed at least ten times. V usage is TRBV6-4 and J usage is TRBJ2-3, with 10 bases identical to TRBD2. Germline V gives CDR1 MRHNA, CDR2 SNTAGT. The J segment lost 4 bases and the V segment lost 0 bases, leaving 1 base of the junction unmatched. The CDR3 extends over 15 amino acids. The CDR3 DNA sequence: TGTGCCAGCAGTGACTCAGCGGGGGGGCCAGATACGCAGTATTTT. It codes for CASSDSAGGPDTQYF.

This clonotype has ten or more counts. This chain links TRBV12-3 or TRBV12-4 with TRBJ2-5; tentative D call: TRBD2 (5 bases). V shed 11 bases and J shed 4 bases, with 14 bases lying between them. The CDR3 totals 12 residues. CDR3 sequence reads: CASKGGGETQYF. For the CDR3, the DNA is TGTGCCTCTAAAGGTGGAGGAGAGACCCAGTACTTC.

This clonotype was counted a few times. The V and J genes are TRBV12-3 or TRBV12-4 and TRBJ2-1, with D possibly TRBD1 on 6 matching bases. The V and J ends lost 6 bases and 4 bases respectively, with 16 bases between them. The CDR3 runs to 15 residues. For the CDR3, the DNA is TGTGCCAGCAGCGGACAGCCGACGGGATACAATGAGCAGTTCTTC. Its protein product is CASSGQPTGYNEQFF.

In this sample, this clonotype turned up many times. This rearrangement joins TRBV20-1 to TRBJ2-5; D may be TRBD1 (5 bases). The CDR3 length is 12 residues. Germline V gene data show CDR1 as DFQATT and CDR2 as SNEGSKA (reference sequence). The V and J ends lost 3 bases and 2 bases respectively, with 7 bases between them. CDR3: CSARGQQETQYF. CDR3 in DNA: TGCAGTGCTAGGGGGCAGCAAGAGACCCAGTACTTC.

There are many counts of this clonotype. V and J are TRBV28 and TRBJ2-7; D may match TRBD1 or TRBD2 (5 bases each). CDR1 is MDHEN, CDR2 SYDVKM, per germline. Trimming removed 5 bases at V and 2 bases at J, with 13 bases between. This CDR3 contains 14 residues. As DNA, the CDR3 is TGTGCCAGCAGTCCCGGGACCGATCCCTACGAGCAGTACTTC. This codes for CASSPGTDPYEQYF.

There are many counts of this clonotype. This chain uses TRBV15 with TRBJ2-1; TRBD2 agrees at 11 bases. CDR1 and CDR2 from the germline V gene are LNHNV and YYDKDF (reference sequence). This CDR3 contains 15 residues. V dropped 5 bases and J dropped 4; count of bases not matched to a gene: 4. The DNA for the CDR3 is TGTGCCACCAGCGCCGGGACTAGCGGATACAATGAGCAGTTCTTC. Translation: CATSAGTSGYNEQFF.

This clonotype was seen at least ten times. This chain connects TRBV4-2 to TRBJ2-5; D is ambiguous. The ends were cut back, 0 bases at V and 4 bases at J, with 12 bases in the middle. The CDR3 is 15 amino acids. From germline, CDR1 is LGHNA and CDR2 YNFKEQ. The CDR3 DNA follows: TGTGCCAGCAGCCAAGATAACGTCCACGCAGAGACCCAGTACTTC. It codes for CASSQDNVHAETQYF.

This chain links TRBV28 with TRBJ1-2; D not certain. CDR1 is MDHEN and CDR2 is SYDVKM in the germline V gene. The V end was cut by 5 bases, the J end by 4 bases, with 11 bases between. The CDR3 loop spans 13 amino acids. This CDR3 is CASSPDVFYGYTF. The CDR3, as DNA: TGTGCCAGCAGTCCGGACGTTTTCTATGGCTACACCTTC.

This clonotype was counted many times. This sequence joins TRBV29-1 and TRBJ2-5, with 7 nucleotides matching TRBD2. Germline assignment: CDR1 SQVTM and CDR2 ANQGSEA. V shed 5 bases, J shed 0 bases, and the junction held 6 bases outside the gene matches. This CDR3 is built from 14 residues. Here the CDR3 DNA reads TGCAGCGTTTCACTCCGGGGGGACCAAGAGACCCAGTACTTC. Translation: CSVSLRGDQETQYF.

The table lists this clonotype with many counts. The rearrangement joins TRBV6-1 to TRBJ2-2, with 7 positions matching TRBD1. Per the germline V gene, CDR1 is MNHNS and CDR2 is SASEGT. The V segment lost 8 bases and the J segment 2 bases; nucleotides outside the gene matches: 8. This CDR3 has 15 residues. The CDR3 DNA follows: TGTGCCAGCTTCCCCCGGACAGGCAACACCGGGGAGCTGTTTTTT. Amino acids: CASFPRTGNTGELFF.

The sample holds many counts of this clonotype. V is TRBV5-5 and J is TRBJ2-7; D unresolved. V was trimmed by 0 bases and J by 2 bases, leaving 9 bases between them. In germline, CDR1 is SGHKS, CDR2 YYEKEE (reference sequence). The CDR3 totals 14 residues. The CDR3 DNA sequence: TGTGCCAGCAGCTTGGCTGGCACCCCCTACGAGCAGTACTTC. Residues: CASSLAGTPYEQYF.

This clonotype was picked up many times. The rearrangement links TRBV7-6 to TRBJ2-7; 11 nucleotides agree with TRBD1. The V segment lost 5 bases and the J segment 9 bases; nucleotides outside the gene matches: 9. The CDR3 has 14 amino acids. The germline V gene has CDR1 SGHVS and CDR2 FNYEAQ. CDR3 loop: CASSQVDRGLVQYF. The CDR3 nucleotides are TGTGCCAGCAGCCAAGTGGACAGGGGGCTGGTGCAGTACTTC.

The table lists this clonotype with a count of one. It may be a read error: a sequence one base away is much more abundant. CDR3 amino acids: CAWSRFDRDIGELFF. The CDR3 nucleotides read TGTGCCTGGAGTAGATTCGACAGGGATATCGGGGAGCTGTTTTTT. The rearrangement links TRBV30 to TRBJ2-2; 7 bases map to TRBD1. V lost 2 bases and J lost 7; bases outside the gene matches: 10. Germline values: CDR1 GTSNPN, CDR2 SVGIG (reference sequence). The CDR3 loop spans 15 amino acids.

Comment on this clonotype: A much larger clone differs from this one at a single base, so this may be a read error. The chain employs TRBV5-1 and TRBJ2-1; maybe TRBD1 (7 bases). Germline-derived CDR1 and CDR2 are SGHRS and YFSETQ. The CDR3 is 16 residues long. Here the CDR3 DNA reads TGCGCCAGCAGCACCCGGACAGGAGGGGTCTACAATGAGGAGTTCTTC. Translating gives CASSTRTGGVYNEEFF.

This clonotype was counted many times. This chain uses TRBV5-1 with TRBJ2-3; 10 nucleotides line up with TRBD2. Germline CDR1 reads SGHRS; CDR2 reads YFSETQ. V trimming: 2 bases; J trimming: 4 bases; junction bases outside the gene matches: 4. The CDR3 length is 15 residues. Here the CDR3 reads CASSLTSGVSDTQYF. CDR3 sequence (DNA): TGCGCCAGCAGCTTAACTAGCGGGGTGTCAGATACGCAGTATTTT. Variable domain in full (rest from reference TRBV5-1 and TRBJ2-3): KAGVTQTPRYLIKTRGQQVTLSCSPISGHRSVSWYQQTPGQGLQFLFEYFSETQRNKGNFPGRFSGRQFSNSRSEMNVSTLELGDSALYLCASSLTSGVSDTQYFGPGTRLTVL.

This clonotype has only a few counts. V is TRBV29-1 and J is TRBJ1-2; D is ambiguous. Trimming cost V 2 bases and J 4 bases, with 8 bases left between them. Germline CDR1 reads SQVTM; CDR2 reads ANQGSEA. CDR3 length equals 12 residues. The CDR3 DNA sequence: TGCAGCGTTGAAATGGCGAGCTATGGCTACACCTTC. Translation gives CSVEMASYGYTF.

The chain combines TRBV29-1 with TRBJ2-7; weak D call: TRBD1 (6 bases). The CDR3 sequence is 13 residues long. Germline-derived CDR1 and CDR2 are SQVTM and ANQGSEA. V lost 4 bases to trimming and J lost 0 bases, with 10 bases between them. CDR3 protein: CSVVTGSSYEQYF. Written as DNA, the CDR3 is TGCAGCGTTGTTACAGGGAGCTCCTACGAGCAGTACTTC.

In this sample, this clonotype turned up many times. The J gene is TRBJ2-1, the V gene TRBV11-3; 10 bases are a match to TRBD1. The V gene's germline CDR1 is SGHNT and CDR2 YENEEA. The junction had 7 bases not matched to a gene; V was cut back by 5 bases and J by 9 bases. This CDR3 has 14 amino acids. This chain's CDR3 is CASSRRDRGGEQFF. DNA of the CDR3: TGTGCCAGCAGCCGCCGGGACAGGGGAGGTGAGCAGTTCTTC.

The genes are TRBV29-1 and TRBJ2-2, with TRBD2 matching over 11 bases. The J segment lost 2 bases and the V segment lost 4 bases, leaving 6 bases of the junction unmatched. This CDR3 has 16 residues. CDR1 and CDR2 from the germline V gene are SQVTM and ANQGSEA. CDR3 sequence reads: CSVVWLAGGNTGELFF. The CDR3, as DNA: TGCAGCGTTGTTTGGCTAGCGGGGGGAAACACCGGGGAGCTGTTTTTT.